These 12 T cell receptor beta chains originate from one sample sequenced in a study of blood T cell dynamics during melanoma immunotherapy. The method was immunoSEQ multiplex PCR; TCRdb's version includes in-frame clones alone and lacks a portion of them. This sample carries a few thousand clones, 80% of them seen once, and the ten largest clones take roughly a third. As for time point: week 3, after first cycle of checkpoint inhibitor. The sequencing here drew on blood, taken from a patient treated with checkpoint blockade. The receptors come from a human donor with melanoma.

There are a few counts of this clone. The V and J genes are TRBV2 and TRBJ1-1, with 11 bases matching TRBD1. Trimming took 10 bases from V and 11 from J; bases not matched to a gene: 6. The CDR3 runs to 11 residues. Germline V gene lookup returns CDR1 SNHLY and CDR2 FYNNEI. The CDR3 bases are TGTGCCACCGGACAGGGGGCGCGGGCTTTCTTT. This translates into CATGQGARAFF.

The chain employs TRBV28 and TRBJ2-3; 9 bases are a match to TRBD2. V shed 6 bases, J shed 4 bases, and the junction held 14 bases outside the gene matches. Germline CDR1 MDHEN, CDR2 SYDVKM. This CDR3 is built from 17 residues. CDR3: CASSPLVRGGASDTQYF. CDR3 DNA sequence: TGTGCCAGCAGCCCGCTCGTGCGCGGGGGGGCTTCAGATACGCAGTATTTT.

The rearrangement joins TRBV19 to TRBJ1-5; D possibly corresponds to TRBD1 (5 bases). V lost 3 bases and J 2 bases, leaving 20 bases between the germline ends. CDR1 is LNHDA and CDR2 is SQIVND in the germline V gene (reference sequence). CDR3 length: 18 residues. The CDR3 here is CASSIVGNGGFGNQPQHF. The CDR3 nucleotides are TGTGCCAGTAGTATTGTAGGAAACGGGGGGTTTGGCAATCAGCCCCAGCATTTT.

The genes are TRBV10-2 and TRBJ1-2; possibly TRBD1 for D (5 bases). The length of the CDR3 is 14 residues. The V end lost 3 bases, the J end lost 4 bases, and 12 bases lay between the germline ends. CDR1 is WSHSY and CDR2 is SAAADI in the germline V gene. This chain's CDR3 is CASSERPGLYGYTF. CDR3 DNA: TGCGCCAGCAGTGAAAGGCCGGGACTCTATGGCTACACCTTC.

V usage is TRBV7-9 and J usage is TRBJ2-2; the match to TRBD2 covers 8 bases. The trim removed 3 bases at V and 2 bases at J, leaving 2 bases unmatched. The CDR3 covers 15 residues. CDR1 is SEHNR and CDR2 is FQNEAQ in the germline V gene (reference sequence). CDR3 sequence (DNA): TGTGCCAGCAGCTTCGCGGGAGGAAACACCGGGGAGCTGTTTTTT. Amino acids: CASSFAGGNTGELFF. Full variable domain (outside the CDR3, taken from reference TRBV7-9 and TRBJ2-2): DTGVSQNPRHKITKRGQNVTFRCDPISEHNRLYWYRQTLGQGPEFLTYFQNEAQLEKSRLLSDRFSAERPKGSFSTLEIQRTEQGDSAMYLCASSFAGGNTGELFFGEGSRLTVL.

This chain uses TRBV19 with TRBJ2-2; 10 bases agree with TRBD2. The CDR3 is 15 amino acids. CDR1 is LNHDA and CDR2 is SQIVND in the germline V gene (reference sequence). V was pared by 3 bases and J by 6 bases, with 4 bases of the junction left unmatched. The CDR3 region is CASSILAGGPGELFF. CDR3 nucleotide sequence: TGTGCCAGTAGTATTTTAGCGGGGGGCCCCGGGGAGCTGTTTTTT.

J is TRBJ1-5 and V is TRBV19, with TRBD1 matching 7 bases. The CDR3 is 15 residues long. Trimming removed 3 bases from V and 4 bases from J; junction bases left unmatched: 6. CDR1 and CDR2 (germline): LNHDA, SQIVND (reference sequence). The CDR3 coding sequence is TGTGCCAGTAGTATTACCGGGACAGCTAATCAGCCCCAGCATTTT. It specifies CASSITGTANQPQHF. Supplemented by reference TRBV19 and TRBJ1-5, the full variable domain reads DGGITQSPKYLFRKEGQNVTLSCEQNLNHDAMYWYRQDPGQGLRLIYYSQIVNDFQKGDIAEGYSVSREKKESFPLTVTSAQKNPTAFYLCASSITGTANQPQHFGDGTRLSIL.

CDR3 protein: CASSFQGQGTGNTIYF. CDR3 nucleotides: TGTGCCAGCAGTTTCCAGGGTCAGGGAACAGGAAACACCATATATTTT. This rearrangement joins TRBV6-5 to TRBJ1-3; D perhaps matches TRBD1 (5 bases). With 4 bases removed from V and 4 bases from J, the gap between germline ends came to 17 bases. This CDR3 contains 16 residues. CDR1 is MNHEY and CDR2 is SVGAGI in the germline V gene.

The chain has TRBV6-5 and TRBJ1-1, with 9 bases that match TRBD1. CDR3 length: 16 residues. V dropped 1 base and J dropped 1; count of bases not matched to a gene: 4. The V gene's germline CDR1 is MNHEY and CDR2 SVGAGI. In DNA, the CDR3 is TGTGCCAGCAGTTACTTGCCGGGACAGGGGAACACTGAAGCTTTCTTT. Protein product: CASSYLPGQGNTEAFF.

This chain joins TRBV11-2 and TRBJ2-6; 9 bases are a match to TRBD1. The CDR3 consists of 19 residues. Germline V gene lookup returns CDR1 SGHAT and CDR2 FQNNGV. V lost 5 bases and J lost 1; bases outside the gene matches: 12. The CDR3 DNA is TGTGCCAGCAGCGAGGGGTGGGACAGGGACGTTTCTGGGGCCAACGTCCTGACTTTC. Protein: CASSEGWDRDVSGANVLTF.

This chain connects TRBV5-5 to TRBJ2-7, with TRBD1 matching 9 bases. With V trimmed by 3 bases and J by 4 bases, 8 bases remained unmatched. Germline CDR1 reads SGHKS; CDR2 reads YYEKEE (reference sequence). The CDR3 extends over 15 amino acids. CDR3 DNA: TGTGCCAGCAGCTCTCCCGGGACAGGGTGGTACGAGCAGTACTTC. Its translation: CASSSPGTGWYEQYF. Supplemented by reference TRBV5-5 and TRBJ2-7, the full variable domain reads DAGVTQSPTHLIKTRGQQVTLRCSPISGHKSVSWYQQVLGQGPQFIFQYYEKEERGRGNFPDRFSARQFPNYSSELNVNALLLGDSALYLCASSSPGTGWYEQYFGPGTRLTVT.

The rearrangement uses TRBV7-9 and TRBJ1-1; possibly TRBD1 for D (6 bases). The CDR3 is made up of 13 amino acids. Germline lookup yields CDR1 SEHNR and CDR2 FQNEAQ (reference sequence). The V end lost 4 bases, the J end lost 3 bases, and 9 bases lay between the germline ends. The CDR3 loop is CASSSQGYTEAFF. CDR3 coding DNA: TGTGCCAGCAGCTCTCAGGGGTACACTGAAGCTTTCTTT.